The T cell receptor beta chain under discussion was sequenced for a study of T cells in Graves' hyperthyroidism and ophthalmopathy (dated by TCRdb to about 2019). With regard to the full study: Peripheral blood was collected at initial diagnosis, before any treatment. A discovery cohort of roughly 100 patients, roughly 43 with Graves' ophthalmopathy and about 60 with stable Graves' hyperthyroidism, was used to find distinguishing TCR V-J signatures. Prospective prediction of ophthalmopathy was tested in an independent validation cohort of approximately 19 hyperthyroidism patients and some 17 patients who later progressed to ophthalmopathy. The roughly 91 discovery patients were randomly split 7:3 into training and test sets. Thyroid tissue and blood T-cell repertoires from six Graves' hyperthyroidism patients were also compared in the study. After blood sampling, hyperthyroidism patients were treated with methimazole at a starting dose of 30 mg daily, and ophthalmopathy patients were treated with high-dose intravenous methylprednisolone. According to the paper, TCR Vbeta CDR3 sequencing was carried out on 135 peripheral blood samples, which came from over 40 ophthalmopathy, some 73 hyperthyroidism and roughly 17 progressor patients. The paper's findings and limits, for the study overall: Most expanded thyroid clonotypes (frequency above 0.001) were also found in blood, which suggests that blood repertoires may mirror thyroid immune responses. In cross-validation, a model built on a 13 V-J signature told ophthalmopathy apart from stable hyperthyroidism with just under 90% sensitivity and around 81% specificity, and in testing the same model reached 80%/75%. In validation, the model predicted progression to ophthalmopathy a median of about 6.5 months before onset, with 70% to 71% sensitivity and roughly 73% specificity. No statistical method was used to fix the sample size in advance, and group allocation was not hidden from the investigators.

Reading the germline V gene gives CDR1 SNHLY and CDR2 FYNNEI. Taken from cysteine to phenylalanine, the CDR3 has 18 residues. The read is trimmed to its CDR3 DNA, 54 bases read in frame from base 1. Amplification of TCR beta CDR3 regions was carried out from RNA transcripts. A first-round RT-PCR of the TCR CDR3 used the HTBI primer set with the Qiagen OneStep RT-PCR kit. The libraries were constructed in a second round of multiplex PCR and then size-selected and purified. The libraries were sequenced on an Illumina HiSeq2000 using paired-end 100 bp reads. As for the original processing: SOAPnuke was used to process the raw data, removing reads that contained adapters or uncalled bases, had a mean Phred below 15, or lacked an exact match to the constant primer or identifier. High-quality paired reads were merged using COPE v1.2.5, and each unique nucleotide sequence was defined as a clonotype. MiTCR v1.1 was used to align the clonotypes against IMGT TRBV, TRBD and TRBJ reference segments. The analysis included only V-J combinations with a frequency above 0.0001, which together covered approximately 99% of the repertoires. A TCS score was defined as the ratio of F50 (clonal expansion) to E x V (chaos), with BLOSUM62-based TCRdist applied between CDR3 peptides within each V-J. Welch's t-statistics and random forest reduced 500 to 550 V-J features to some 14, which were used in a naive Bayes classifier (R e1071). TCRdb reran the public reads through fastp at Q25 and MiXCR, keeping productive beta chains. Rows with a matching CDR3 protein are joined into one entry that keeps the most common DNA and genes. It is TCRdb's table, rather than the study itself, that gives the V and J calls and clone size. Counted in this sample were about 420,000 distinct CDR3 sequences; 12% to 15% of them appeared once. Together, the top ten hold 5% to 6.5% of the sample.

This clonotype came up many times. No cognate antigen has been identified for it. The input lacks base qualities; no much larger clone sits a single base away. Graves' hyperthyroidism was defined as stable when no progression to ophthalmopathy occurred over 18 months of follow-up. Hyperthyroidism patients were newly diagnosed, with disease duration under 2 months, and aged 18 to 65 years. Any patient with an uncontrolled infection, another autoimmune disease, pregnancy or lactation was excluded. Diagnoses were established on the basis of clinical symptoms, serum thyroxine and TRAb, thyroid ultrasound, and orbital computed tomography. PBMCs were isolated from approximately 10 ml of fresh peripheral blood by Ficoll-Paque density gradient centrifugation. Trizol reagent was used to extract total RNA, and RNA quality was then checked on an Agilent 2100 Bioanalyzer.

The chain links TRBV2 with TRBJ2-5, with 13 bases matching TRBD2. Sequencing was carried out using blood. The clonotype originates from a woman younger than 30 with Graves' hyperthyroidism. DNA sequence: TGTGTCCTGAGGAGCCCCGGGACTAGCGGGATTGGACGGGAGACCCAGTACTTC. This is translated as CVLRSPGTSGIGRETQYF.